Listed below are T cell receptor beta chains from one sample, sequenced in a study of blood T cell repertoires in COVID-19. Profiling relied on immunoSEQ multiplex PCR, and the TCRdb table lists in-frame clones only, not all of them. The sample consists of about 33,000 clones, around 90% of them appearing once. Input material: peripheral blood. All receptors derive from a human donor in a cohort sampled during active COVID-19. Both conserved end residues are part of each CDR3. D genes are given only for firm matches. A clone size is listed for some rows: how often the clone was seen (once, few, many), or a class if it is expanded.

>TRBV19|TRBD1|NA|TRBJ1-6
CASSPGQGSSPLHF
TGTGCCAGTAGTCCAGGACAGGGCTCCTCACCCCTCCACTTT
>TRBV28|NA|NA|TRBJ2-7
CASSFGGGDEQYF
TGTGCCAGCAGTTTTGGGGGCGGTGATGAGCAGTACTTC
>TRBV19|NA|NA|TRBJ2-3
CASSMSGRSDTQYF
TGTGCCAGTAGTATGAGCGGGCGGTCAGATACGCAGTATTTT
>TRBV19|TRBD1|NA|TRBJ1-5
CASSTGQVNNQPQHF
TGTGCCAGTAGTACGGGACAGGTCAACAATCAGCCCCAGCATTTT
>TRBV6-6|TRBD2|NA|TRBJ2-3
CASRERGGTDTQYF
TGTGCCAGCAGGGAGCGGGGGGGCACAGATACGCAGTATTTT
>TRBV3-1/TRBV3-2|NA|NA|TRBJ2-7
CASSQEGRAYEQYF
TGTGCCAGCAGCCAAGAGGGCAGGGCCTACGAGCAGTACTTC
>TRBV2|TRBD1|NA|TRBJ1-2
CASSGTAGYTF
TGTGCCAGCAGCGGGACAGCTGGCTACACCTTC
>TRBV19|TRBD1|NA|TRBJ1-1
CASSTTGGTEAFF
TGTGCCAGTAGTACTACAGGGGGGACTGAAGCTTTCTTT
>TRBV7-2|NA|NA|TRBJ2-3
CASSSGLARLTDTQYF
TGTGCCAGCAGCTCGGGACTGGCGAGACTCACAGATACGCAGTATTTT
>TRBV7-6|NA|NA|TRBJ1-1
CASSQEADLGTEAFF
TGTGCCAGCAGCCAGGAGGCGGACCTAGGGACTGAAGCTTTCTTT
>TRBV19|TRBD2|NA|TRBJ2-5
CAWGGDQETQYF
TGTGCTTGGGGGGGGGACCAAGAGACCCAGTACTTC
>TRBV4-3|NA|NA|TRBJ2-1
CASSLGPSDAYEQFF
TGCGCCAGCAGCCTGGGACCTAGCGATGCATATGAGCAGTTCTTC
>TRBV6-5|NA|NA|TRBJ2-3
CASRKRPGRKDTQYF
TGCGCCAGTAGGAAACGACCGGGGAGGAAAGATACGCAGTATTTT
>TRBV3-1/TRBV3-2|NA|NA|TRBJ2-2
CASSRAGELFF
TGTGCCAGCAGCCGCGCCGGGGAGCTGTTTTTT
>TRBV5-6|NA|NA|TRBJ1-3
CASSFFDRSSGNTIYF
TGTGCCAGCAGCTTCTTCGACAGGAGCTCTGGAAACACCATATATTTT
>TRBV7-2|TRBD1|NA|TRBJ1-1
CASSLDGTGDTEAFF
TGTGCCAGCAGCTTAGACGGGACAGGGGACACTGAAGCTTTCTTT
>TRBV19|TRBD2|NA|TRBJ2-3
CASGGLATDTQYF
TGTGCCTCCGGTGGACTAGCAACAGATACGCAGTATTTT
>TRBV6-2/TRBV6-3|NA|NA|TRBJ2-7
CASSYVLAEYEQYF
TGTGCCAGCAGTTACGTTCTGGCAGAATACGAGCAGTACTTC
>TRBV9|NA|NA|TRBJ1-1
CASSVAHSNTEAFF
TGTGCCAGCAGCGTAGCCCACTCGAACACTGAAGCTTTCTTT
>TRBV24-1|NA|NA|TRBJ2-5
CATSSSGVETQYF
TGTGCCACCAGTAGTTCGGGGGTTGAGACCCAGTACTTC
>TRBV5-6|NA|NA|TRBJ2-3
CASSFAAGRTPADTQYF
TGTGCCAGCAGCTTTGCGGCGGGCCGCACTCCCGCAGATACGCAGTATTTT
>TRBV6-6|NA|NA|TRBJ1-6
CASSKDSGSPLHF
TGTGCCAGCAGTAAGGACAGTGGCTCACCCCTCCACTTT
>TRBV5-1|TRBD2|NA|TRBJ2-5
CASSLSGGDQETQYF
TGCGCCAGCAGCTTAAGCGGGGGGGACCAAGAGACCCAGTACTTC
>TRBV7-9|NA|once|TRBJ2-7
CASSPGQLYEQYF
TGTGCCAGCAGCCCCGGACAGTTATACGAGCAGTACTTC
>TRBV12-3/TRBV12-4|NA|NA|TRBJ2-7
CASSVFGEQYF
TGTGCCAGCAGTGTCTTCGGCGAGCAGTACTTC
>TRBV4-1|TRBD2|NA|TRBJ2-7
CASSQMASGSDEQYF
TGCGCCAGCAGCCAAATGGCTAGCGGGAGTGACGAGCAGTACTTC
>TRBV5-1|TRBD1|NA|TRBJ2-7
CASSWDRGGYEQYF
TGCGCCAGCAGCTGGGACAGGGGGGGCTACGAGCAGTACTTC
>TRBV3-1/TRBV3-2|NA|NA|TRBJ2-2
CASSQDYQRNTGELFF
TGTGCCAGCAGCCAAGATTACCAGCGGAACACCGGGGAGCTGTTTTTT
>TRBV10-1|NA|once|TRBJ1-5
CASSEQGSQPQHF
TGCGCCAGCAGTGAACAGGGAAGTCAGCCCCAGCATTTT
>TRBV24-1|NA|NA|TRBJ2-7
CATSDYEPPHEQYF
TGTGCCACCAGTGATTATGAGCCCCCTCACGAGCAGTACTTC
>TRBV7-2|NA|NA|TRBJ2-1
CASSLVGGIYNEQFF
TGTGCCAGCAGCCTAGTCGGGGGTATCTACAATGAGCAGTTCTTC
>TRBV12-5|NA|NA|TRBJ2-6
CASGLPRTGSSGANVLTF
TGTGCTAGTGGTTTGCCCAGGACTGGCAGCTCTGGGGCCAACGTCCTGACTTTC
>TRBV9|NA|NA|TRBJ2-7
CASSASRLGGHEQYF
TGTGCCAGCAGCGCGAGCCGTTTAGGAGGCCACGAGCAGTACTTC
>TRBV11-2|TRBD2|NA|TRBJ2-7
CASSPSGGAGYEQYF
TGTGCCAGCAGCCCTAGCGGGGGGGCCGGGTACGAGCAGTACTTC
>TRBV4-1|TRBD2|NA|TRBJ2-3
CASSQETSGVGADTQYF
TGCGCCAGCAGCCAGGAGACTAGCGGGGTAGGCGCAGATACGCAGTATTTT
>TRBV6-1|TRBD2|NA|TRBJ2-7
CASSDSGLAGGYEQYF
TGTGCCAGCAGTGATTCAGGACTAGCGGGAGGGTACGAGCAGTACTTC
>TRBV3-1/TRBV3-2|TRBD2|NA|TRBJ2-3
CASSQELAGGPSDTQYF
TGTGCCAGCAGCCAAGAACTAGCGGGAGGGCCGTCGGATACGCAGTATTTT
>TRBV5-1|NA|NA|TRBJ2-7
CASSLAAATGQYF
TGCGCCAGCAGCTTGGCAGCTGCGACAGGGCAGTACTTC
>TRBV4-1|TRBD1|NA|TRBJ2-1
CASSPQGVVTFF
TGCGCCAGCAGCCCACAGGGGGTGGTTACGTTCTTC
>TRBV28|NA|NA|TRBJ1-2
CASVNGRGTANYGYTF
TGTGCCAGCGTTAACGGGCGGGGAACCGCTAACTATGGCTACACCTTC
>TRBV19|TRBD1|NA|TRBJ2-7
CASRGTGGSSEQYF
TGTGCCAGTAGGGGGACAGGGGGCTCCTCCGAGCAGTACTTC
>TRBV28|NA|NA|TRBJ2-5
CASRPLANQETQYF
TGTGCCAGCAGACCTCTAGCGAACCAAGAGACCCAGTACTTC
>TRBV2|NA|NA|TRBJ2-1
CASSERGQALF
TGTGCCAGCAGTGAAAGGGGACAAGCCCTCTTC
>TRBV5-1|NA|NA|TRBJ1-2
CASSLGAGYGYTF
TGCGCCAGCAGCTTGGGGGCAGGGTACGGCTACACCTTC
>TRBV5-1|NA|NA|TRBJ1-1
CASSRGDMNTEAFF
TGCGCCAGCAGCCGCGGTGATATGAACACTGAAGCTTTCTTT
>TRBV18|TRBD2|NA|TRBJ2-5
CASSPALLAGGKSETQYF
TGTGCCAGCTCACCCGCCCTCCTAGCGGGGGGAAAATCAGAGACCCAGTACTTC
>TRBV6-5|NA|NA|TRBJ1-5
CAAGWNQPQHF
TGTGCCGCGGGGTGGAATCAGCCCCAGCATTTT